This passage covers 10 T cell receptor beta chains from one sample sequenced in a study of T cells after yellow fever vaccination. A single record per CDR3 protein comes from TCRdb applying MiXCR to the 5' RACE reads. The repertoire consists of approximately 550,000 distinct CDR3 sequences, with approximately 12% occurring once and the leading ten covering around an eighth. The sample in question was PBMCs, obtained on the day of the yellow fever booster vaccination. The receptor source for this set is a man aged 25 to 40 who received the YFV17D yellow fever vaccine.

This chain's CDR3 is CASSPVRVDTEAFF. CDR3 bases: TGCGCCAGCAGCCCGGTGAGGGTCGACACTGAAGCTTTCTTT. The chain is built from TRBV5-1 and TRBJ1-1; D is unresolved. The CDR3 has 14 amino acids. From germline, CDR1 is SGHRS and CDR2 YFSETQ. V dropped 4 bases and J dropped 3 bases, with 13 bases sitting between them. The full variable domain, completed using reference TRBV5-1 and TRBJ1-1, is KAGVTQTPRYLIKTRGQQVTLSCSPISGHRSVSWYQQTPGQGLQFLFEYFSETQRNKGNFPGRFSGRQFSNSRSEMNVSTLELGDSALYLCASSPVRVDTEAFFGQGTRLTVV.

The chain has TRBV15 and TRBJ1-5, with 8 bases lining up with TRBD1. Germline loops: CDR1 LNHNV, CDR2 YYDKDF (reference sequence). V shed 3 bases, J shed 2 bases, and the junction held 0 bases outside the gene matches. CDR3 length: 14 amino acids. DNA of the CDR3: TGTGCCACCAGCAGGGGACAGGGCAATCAGCCCCAGCATTTT. This translates into CATSRGQGNQPQHF.

The DNA for the CDR3 is TGTGCCAGCACCAGGGTCCACGAGCAGTACTTC. It yields the protein CASTRVHEQYF. V gene TRBV2 combines with J gene TRBJ2-7; perhaps TRBD1 as D (5 bases). Trimming pared 7 bases from V and 5 bases from J, leaving 9 bases between. Germline CDR1 SNHLY, CDR2 FYNNEI. The length of the CDR3 is 11 residues.

The chain links TRBV9 to TRBJ1-5; TRBD1 aligns across 7 bases. V lost 4 bases and J lost 3; bases outside the gene matches: 7. Germline CDR1 SGDLS, CDR2 YYNGEE. The CDR3 has 15 residues. This CDR3 is CASSRQGNYNQPQHF. The CDR3 DNA reads TGTGCCAGCAGCCGACAGGGAAACTACAATCAGCCCCAGCATTTT.

This chain joins TRBV5-1 and TRBJ2-7; D is ambiguous. The CDR3 sequence is 17 residues long. Germline V gene data show CDR1 as SGHRS and CDR2 as YFSETQ. V lost 2 bases and J lost 7, with 25 bases in between. The CDR3 sequence is CASSLGNNPVKIREQYF. The CDR3 DNA is TGCGCCAGCAGCTTAGGCAACAACCCCGTCAAGATTAGGGAGCAGTACTTC.

This clonotype was seen a handful of times. The chain carries TRBV7-8 and TRBJ2-7, with D tentatively TRBD1 (5 bases). The CDR3 has 14 residues. V was clipped by 5 bases and J by 4 bases, with 15 bases between them. Looked up from germline, CDR1 is SGHVS and CDR2 is FQNEAQ. Written as DNA, the CDR3 is TGTGCCAGCAGCGCATACAGGCTCTCGTACGAGCAGTACTTC. This gives the protein CASSAYRLSYEQYF.

This clonotype was seen only a few times. The rearrangement joins TRBV9 to TRBJ2-7, with 13 bases identical to TRBD2. The CDR3 runs 15 residues. The ends lost 4 bases at V and 5 bases at J; junction bases unmatched: 6. The germline V gene encodes CDR1 SGDLS and CDR2 YYNGEE. This chain's CDR3 is CASSLGLAGRDEQYF. CDR3 DNA: TGTGCCAGCAGCTTGGGACTAGCGGGAAGGGACGAGCAGTACTTC.

This clonotype occurred a few times. The chain couples TRBV12-3 or TRBV12-4 to TRBJ2-1; 8 bases map to TRBD1. This CDR3 spans 14 amino acids. V lost 6 bases to trimming and J lost 2 bases; unmatched junction nucleotides: 3. The CDR3: CASRRQGPYNEQFF. In DNA, the CDR3 is TGTGCCAGCAGGCGACAGGGGCCCTACAATGAGCAGTTCTTC.

In this sample, this clonotype turned up a few times. The CDR3 protein is CASSLARIENYGYTF. The CDR3 bases are TGTGCCAGCAGCTTGGCCAGGATAGAAAACTATGGCTACACCTTC. This chain connects TRBV7-2 to TRBJ1-2; D is uncertain. The CDR3 sequence is 15 residues long. Per germline, CDR1 SGHTA and CDR2 FQGNSA. The V gene lost 3 bases and the J gene lost 2 bases, with 13 bases spanning the gap.

The table lists this clonotype with many counts. The rearrangement uses TRBV7-2 and TRBJ2-7, with a tentative D call TRBD2 (5 bases). This CDR3 has 13 residues. The V and J ends lost 2 bases and 2 bases respectively, with 7 bases between them. The germline gives CDR1 SGHTA, CDR2 FQGNSA. In DNA, the CDR3 is TGTGCCAGCAGCTTAACGGGGACCTACGAGCAGTACTTC. It translates to CASSLTGTYEQYF.